Listed here are 20 T cell receptor beta chains from one sample, sequenced in a study of T cells in Graves' hyperthyroidism and ophthalmopathy. Regions amplified from RNA transcripts were the TCR beta CDR3 regions. The HTBI primer set was used in a first-round RT-PCR of the TCR CDR3. TCRdb reprocessed the multiplex PCR reads via MiXCR and lists one record per CDR3 protein. The table includes nearly 600,000 distinct CDR3 sequences, 14% detected once. Sequenced: blood. The origin of the receptors is a woman younger than 35 with Graves' ophthalmopathy.

This clonotype has more than one count but fewer than ten. This chain joins TRBV6-5 and TRBJ1-6, with 7 bases lining up with TRBD1. Trimming cost V 0 bases and J 9 bases; bases outside gene matches: 5. The CDR3 extends over 15 amino acids. CDR1 and CDR2 (germline): MNHEY, SVGAGI. The CDR3: CASSYSYRGGSPLHF. The CDR3 DNA reads TGTGCCAGCAGTTACTCGTACAGGGGTGGTTCACCCCTCCACTTT.

CDR3 bases: TGCAGTGCTTGGGACCAGGGTCGGTACCAAGAGACCCAGTACTTC. It is translated as CSAWDQGRYQETQYF. The chain has TRBV20-1 and TRBJ2-5; the D gene could be TRBD1 or TRBD2 (5 bases each). V was cut by 5 bases and J by 0 bases, with 16 bases left in between. The length of the CDR3 is 15 residues. In germline, CDR1 is DFQATT, CDR2 SNEGSKA (reference sequence).

This clonotype was observed many times. This rearrangement joins TRBV20-1 to TRBJ2-3; TRBD2 agrees at 15 bases. Germline V CDR1 and CDR2: DFQATT, SNEGSKA (reference sequence). V was pared by 0 bases and J by 0 bases, with 16 bases of the junction left unmatched. There are 22 residues in the CDR3. CDR3 sequence reads: CSARDAAAPGLAGGPSTDTQYF. CDR3 sequence (DNA): TGCAGTGCTAGAGATGCCGCTGCACCGGGACTAGCGGGAGGCCCTAGCACAGATACGCAGTATTTT.

The table lists this clonotype with a few counts. The chain combines TRBV29-1 with TRBJ2-7, with a weak D call TRBD2 (6 bases). CDR1 is SQVTM and CDR2 is ANQGSEA in the germline V gene. V shed 5 bases and J shed 0 bases, with 8 bases lying between them. CDR3 size: 12 residues. CDR3 sequence: CSVLSGSYEQYF. As DNA, the CDR3 is TGCAGCGTTCTTAGCGGCTCCTACGAGCAGTACTTC.

Many counts were recorded for this clonotype. The chain has TRBV28 and TRBJ2-7; 9 bases fit TRBD2. In germline, CDR1 is MDHEN, CDR2 SYDVKM. The CDR3 consists of 15 residues. J was trimmed by 4 bases and V by 7 bases; bases with no gene match: 11. The CDR3 bases are TGTGCCAGCAATCAGGGGGTAGCGGGAGAATACGAGCAGTACTTC. It yields the protein CASNQGVAGEYEQYF.

This clonotype was observed at least ten times. The rearrangement links TRBV6-1 to TRBJ2-1, with 8 bases matching TRBD1. The junction had 7 bases not matched to a gene; V was cut back by 6 bases and J by 12 bases. The CDR3 is 12 amino acids. Germline CDR1 and CDR2: MNHNS and SASEGT. The CDR3 here is CASSYWTGRQFF. For the CDR3, the DNA is TGTGCCAGCAGCTACTGGACAGGGAGGCAGTTCTTC.

This clonotype was recorded many times. The V call is TRBV7-8, the J call TRBJ1-1; D may be TRBD1 (5 bases). CDR1 is SGHVS, CDR2 FQNEAQ, per germline. The CDR3 is 15 residues long. Trimming shortened V by 0 bases and J by 4 bases, and 12 bases separated the two germline ends. The CDR3 sequence is CASSLAAGRPTEAFF. The CDR3 coding sequence is TGTGCCAGCAGCTTAGCGGCAGGGAGGCCCACTGAAGCTTTCTTT.

The sample holds a few counts of this clonotype. This sequence joins TRBV19 and TRBJ2-1, with TRBD1 matching over 9 bases. This CDR3 has 18 amino acids. Germline lookup yields CDR1 LNHDA and CDR2 SQIVND (reference sequence). J gave up 6 bases and V 1 base, and 13 bases lay outside the gene matches. Here the CDR3 DNA reads TGTGCCAGTAGTATAGCCCCACGTAGGACAGGGGAAGCCAATGAGCAGTTCTTC. It codes for CASSIAPRRTGEANEQFF.

This clonotype was detected a few times. The rearrangement links TRBV10-3 to TRBJ2-1, with 7 bases matching TRBD2. This CDR3 spans 14 amino acids. With 6 bases clipped from V and 6 bases from J, the junction kept 8 bases outside the gene matches. Germline-derived CDR1 and CDR2 are ENHRY and SYGVKD. The CDR3 protein is CAIRKRDPFNEQFF. The CDR3 DNA reads TGTGCCATCAGGAAGCGGGACCCATTCAATGAGCAGTTCTTC.

Turning to this clonotype: Germline and junction disagree at one end, which may indicate a read error. The rearrangement links TRBV7-9 to TRBJ2-2; 8 nucleotides align to TRBD1. This CDR3 has 17 residues. Germline V gives CDR1 SEHNR, CDR2 FQNEAQ (reference sequence). The CDR3 spells CASGFARGQGETGELFF. The DNA of the CDR3 is TGTGCCAGCGGCTTTGCCAGAGGACAGGGTGAAACCGGGGAGCTGTTTTTT.

This clonotype was recorded many times. The limits of the CDR3 on the DNA are not certain, so only TCRdb's listed CDR3 is given. V gene TRBV24-1 combines with J gene TRBJ1-2; the table's D call, TRBD1, was not checked against the DNA. The germline V gene encodes CDR1 KGHDR and CDR2 SFDVKD. The CDR3 length is 17 residues, termini included. CDR3 residues: CATSDSSVRGGTVGYTF.

This clonotype was counted many times. The rearrangement joins TRBV28 to TRBJ1-4; 10 positions match TRBD1. CDR1 and CDR2 from the germline V gene are MDHEN and SYDVKM. The V segment lost 6 bases and the J segment 8 bases; nucleotides outside the gene matches: 9. The CDR3 is 15 amino acids. The DNA for the CDR3 is TGTGCCAGCAGGTCGGGGACAGGGGCGGAGGAAAAACTGTTTTTT. This gives the protein CASRSGTGAEEKLFF.

The genes are TRBV7-3 and TRBJ2-2, with a tentative D call TRBD2 (6 bases). This CDR3 is built from 17 residues. The ends were cut back, 4 bases at V and 2 bases at J, with 17 bases in the middle. Germline V CDR1 and CDR2: SGHTA, FQGTGA. As DNA, the CDR3 is TGTGCCAGCAGCTCTCCCTTGGCGGGGCTAAACACCGGGGAGCTGTTTTTT. It specifies CASSSPLAGLNTGELFF.

With regard to this clonotype: Given a much more abundant clone one base away, this may be a read error. A read error is likely, as this CDR3 ends without the conserved phenylalanine or tryptophan. In DNA, the CDR3 is TGCGCCAGCAGCCAAGTTGGGACAGGGAACACTGAAGCTTTCCTT. Protein: CASSQVGTGNTEAFL. The V gene is TRBV4-3, the J gene TRBJ1-1; TRBD1 matches at 8 bases. The ends lost 1 base at V and 1 base at J; junction bases unmatched: 2. This CDR3 contains 15 residues. From germline, CDR1 is LGHNA and CDR2 YSLEER.

Ten or more counts support this clonotype. This chain uses TRBV2 with TRBJ1-2, with 7 nucleotides matching TRBD1. The CDR3 has 15 residues. V was clipped by 6 bases and J by 1 base; unmatched bases: 8. Germline V CDR1 and CDR2: SNHLY, FYNNEI. CDR3 amino acids: CASSPRTGRNYGYTF. CDR3 in DNA: TGTGCCAGCAGCCCCAGGACAGGACGTAACTATGGCTACACCTTC.

This clonotype was found many times. The chain carries TRBV18 and TRBJ1-5, with D tentatively TRBD1 (5 bases). V lost 3 bases and J 7 bases, leaving 16 bases between the germline ends. Germline V lookup: CDR1 KGHSH, CDR2 LQKENI. This CDR3 is built from 15 residues. The DNA of the CDR3 is TGTGCCAGCTCACCCCAGGTAGGGGAGGGACAGCCCCAGCATTTT. Its translation: CASSPQVGEGQPQHF.

The chain recombines TRBV19 with TRBJ1-2; TRBD1 might be the D (6 bases). The CDR3 has 13 amino acids. Germline values: CDR1 LNHDA, CDR2 SQIVND (reference sequence). V dropped 11 bases and J dropped 4 bases, with 17 bases sitting between them. Here the CDR3 reads CAGSPRTVYGYTF. The CDR3 DNA sequence: TGTGCCGGCTCCCCCCGGACAGTCTATGGCTACACCTTC.

At least ten counts were recorded for this clonotype. The chain recombines TRBV11-3 with TRBJ1-2; no reliable D call. CDR3 length: 13 amino acids. Germline-derived CDR1 and CDR2 are SGHNT and YENEEA. Trimming stripped 2 bases from V and 6 bases from J, with 10 bases between. CDR3: CASSLYTGNGYTF. The CDR3 DNA reads as TGTGCCAGCAGCTTATATACCGGAAATGGCTACACCTTC. Filled out from reference TRBV11-3 and TRBJ1-2, the complete variable domain reads EAGVVQSPRYKIIEKKQPVAFWCNPISGHNTLYWYLQNLGQGPELLIRYENEEAVDDSQLPKDRFSAERLKGVDSTLKIQPAELGDSAVYLCASSLYTGNGYTFGSGTRLTVV.

The V and J genes are TRBV4-3 and TRBJ1-2; D is possibly TRBD1 (6 bases). Per the germline V gene, CDR1 is LGHNA and CDR2 is YSLEER. The CDR3 extends over 16 amino acids. V was pared by 1 base and J by 4 bases, with 16 bases between. Here the CDR3 DNA reads TGCGCCAGCAGCCAAGGTACCGGACAGCTACTCTATGGCTACACCTTC. Its protein product is CASSQGTGQLLYGYTF.

This clonotype came up many times. The rearrangement links TRBV7-9 to TRBJ2-1; 8 bases are shared with TRBD2. CDR1 and CDR2 from the germline V gene are SEHNR and FQNEAQ (reference sequence). The CDR3 loop spans 15 amino acids. Losses at the gene ends were 1 base for V and 8 bases for J; bases not matched to a gene: 7. The CDR3 region is CASSLVGLADDEQFF. The CDR3 nucleotides are TGTGCCAGCAGCTTAGTAGGACTAGCCGACGATGAGCAGTTCTTC.